This T cell receptor (beta chain) comes out of a study of T cell responses to AZD1222 COVID-19 vaccine. The germline gives CDR1 GTSNPN, CDR2 SVGIG (reference sequence). The CDR3 runs to 12 residues. Trimming stripped 7 bases from V and 4 bases from J, with 13 bases between. Study observations and caveats: Nearly half of spike-specific TCRs reportedly target unmutated variant regions. Breadth and depth of Spike-specific TCRs rose after two AZD1222 doses. The span of vaccine-associated CD4 TCRs extended across spike, with dominance at 160-218 and 743-854. Every sample of the repertoires postdated the peak T cell response.

Data came from immunoSEQ multiplex PCR; TCRdb stores just in-frame clones and leaves some out. The repertoire holds 110,000 or so clones, with approximately 85% as singletons. Concerning this clone itself: Its antigen is not identified.

The sample consisted of peripheral blood, taken on day 0 of AZD1222 vaccination. The chain employs TRBV30 and TRBJ1-2; no clear D gene. The receptor was isolated from an adult in good health. In DNA, the CDR3 is TGTGCCTCATCAAGCAGACTCTATGGCTACACCTTC. Amino acids: CASSSRLYGYTF.